This section outlines one TCR beta chain sequence together with its context. It lacks a known antigen. No base-level quality is on record; no much larger clone is a single base apart. From a lookup of the germline V gene, CDR1 and CDR2 are SGHRS and YFSETQ. Reading from cysteine to phenylalanine, the CDR3 counts 14 amino acids. Here the CDR3 DNA is all that survives: 42 bases in frame from base 1. At the junction V is shortened by 2 bases and J by 6 bases; bases outside the gene matches: 3. The data are from a study of blood T cell repertoires in COVID-19 (dated by TCRdb to 2018 to 2020). General notes on the study: Samples from collaborators originated in the United States, Italy and Spain and spanned both the acute and convalescent phases of COVID-19. The prospective study material was composed of cDNA or gDNA derived from T cells, B-cell-depleted T cells, or PBMCs. The dataset comprised deeply sampled blood TCRbeta repertoires from subjects exposed to, actively infected with, or recovered from COVID-19. The repertoires were released in a freely available public database intended as a resource for research on the immune response to SARS-CoV-2. Samples came from the ongoing ImmuneRACE study (first 160 participants) plus 1,254 subjects from 6 global collaborators. Sample metadata almost always included a de-identified subject ID, COVID-19 status, age in years and sex. HLA class I and class II types, where available, came from metadata supplied by the sample provider rather than from assay-based typing. Here is what the overall study found, with its caveats: Clinical and demographic metadata were provided uncurated, with the amount varying by source and participant.

The collaborating institutions used their own protocols to collect whole blood in K2EDTA tubes. For TCRbeta analysis, collaborators shipped samples in one of three forms: frozen whole blood, isolated PBMCs, or DNA extracted from either of those sample types. TCRbeta CDR3 regions were amplified from genomic DNA using the immunoSEQ Assay, a bias-controlled multiplex PCR. The study's own analysis went as follows. The number of nucleated cells in each sample was estimated by amplification of reference gene primers within the assay. Sequence reads were collapsed and filtered to measure the absolute abundance of every unique TCRbeta CDR3 rearrangement. For each sample, productive Simpson clonality was calculated as the square root of Simpson's diversity index across productive rearrangements. Drawn from immuneACCESS, this table holds only the in-frame rearrangements with V and J called that TCRdb kept. Clones are partly lost; checked studies trace under half to an unresolved V gene and leave the rest unexplained. That table is the source of V, J and clone size, and D and trimming were worked out from the DNA. This sample holds approximately 36,000 clones; around 91% were observed only once. The top ten clones comprise around a quarter of the sample.

The clonotype originates from a man aged 60-69 years with active or convalescent COVID-19. The V and J genes are TRBV5-1 and TRBJ2-1; TRBD1 fits 9 bases in the junction. The sample taken for sequencing was peripheral blood. Read as DNA, the sequence is TGCGCCAGCAGCTTCCGGACAGGGGCCAATGAGCAGTTCTTC. It translates to CASSFRTGANEQFF.